The present TCR beta chain was sequenced within a study of Ad26.COV2.S vaccination and SARS-CoV-2 variants. Clones were sequenced by immunoSEQ multiplex PCR, and TCRdb holds only the in-frame ones, with some missing. The sample lists about 680,000 clones, around 89% seen once, with approximately 1.5% in the top ten. In regard to this clone: Its ends do not fully match the called genes, so a read error is possible.

This sample's treatment: some 20 received Ad26.COV2.S at low or high dose, single or two shots; 5 received placebo; per-sample allocation not given. At day 63 after the first vaccine or placebo injection, samples were drawn. The TCR comes from a person aged 18 to 59 who received the Ad26.COV2.S COVID-19 vaccine or a placebo. This specimen consisted of peripheral blood, obtained in a trial of Ad26.COV2.S vaccine versus placebo.

This CDR3 is CASSSGQAGKGDF. CDR3 DNA: TGCGCCAGCAGCTCGGGGCAGGCAGGGAAAGGAGATTTT. The J gene is TRBJ1-1, the V gene TRBV5-1; D may be TRBD1 (5 bases). Germline V gene lookup returns CDR1 SGHRS and CDR2 YFSETQ. The CDR3 contains 13 residues.